This T cell receptor beta chain was captured by sequencing in a study of cytomegalovirus exposure and HLA in healthy donors. Across the study: Genotyping showed roughly 76% of almost 400 donors falling in the Caucasian-associated ancestry cluster.

This CDR3 comprises 11 residues. Germline lookup yields CDR1 MNHNS and CDR2 SASEGT. On this clone itself: Mismatch with germline at one junction end may stem from a read error.

Researchers ran the PCR with 60 Vbeta and 13 Jbeta primers. Profiling relied on immunoSEQ multiplex PCR, and the TCRdb table lists in-frame clones only, not all of them. The table lists approximately 130,000 clones, about 69% of them singletons. The sequenced material came from PBMCs. V usage is TRBV6-1 and J usage is TRBJ1-2; weak D call: TRBD1 (6 bases). This clonotype was obtained from a young man in good health and CMV-seronegative. CDR3 bases: TGCGCAAGCAGGGGAGGTCGTGGCTACACCTTC. It translates to CASRGGRGYTF.